A selection of T cell receptor beta chains follows, all from one sample in a study of cytomegalovirus exposure and HLA in healthy donors. Repertoires were generated with immunoSEQ multiplex PCR, while TCRdb's copy carries only in-frame clones and drops some. This table has some 180,000 clones, just over 75% appearing once. Sequencing was performed on PBMCs. The receptors here all came from a man younger than 40 in good health and CMV-seronegative. Both conserved end residues are part of each CDR3. A D gene is named only where the DNA matches it firmly. Size is omitted from some rows. Given values are once, few, many or a class for expanded clones.

d_call: NA
j_call: TRBJ1-4
clone_size: NA
v_call: TRBV28
cdr3_aa: CASRQGGSTNEKLFF

d_call: TRBD1
j_call: TRBJ1-1
clone_size: NA
v_call: TRBV18
cdr3_aa: CASSQGQGGAFF

d_call: TRBD2
j_call: TRBJ2-1
clone_size: few
v_call: TRBV7-6
cdr3_aa: CASSLGGSWNNEQFF

d_call: NA
j_call: TRBJ2-2
clone_size: NA
v_call: TRBV2
cdr3_aa: CASLGGYTGELFF

d_call: TRBD1
j_call: TRBJ2-7
clone_size: once
v_call: TRBV29-1
cdr3_aa: CSVEDLTGGYEQYF

d_call: TRBD2
j_call: TRBJ2-2
clone_size: NA
v_call: TRBV9
cdr3_aa: CASSVASGPTGELFF

d_call: NA
j_call: TRBJ1-2
clone_size: few
v_call: TRBV29-1
cdr3_aa: CSVEDLGRATNYGYTF

d_call: NA
j_call: TRBJ1-2
clone_size: NA
v_call: TRBV19
cdr3_aa: CASATLGTASYGYTF

d_call: NA
j_call: TRBJ2-7
clone_size: NA
v_call: TRBV7-9
cdr3_aa: CASSWTDIYEQYF

d_call: NA
j_call: TRBJ2-7
clone_size: NA
v_call: TRBV7-9
cdr3_aa: CASSLALSYEQYF

d_call: NA
j_call: TRBJ1-5
clone_size: NA
v_call: TRBV2
cdr3_aa: CASSGERTTGAQHF

d_call: NA
j_call: NA
clone_size: NA
v_call: TRBV6-1
cdr3_aa: CASSDLYEQYF

d_call: NA
j_call: TRBJ1-3
clone_size: few
v_call: TRBV27
cdr3_aa: CASSPREGIGNTIYF

d_call: TRBD1
j_call: TRBJ1-1
clone_size: NA
v_call: TRBV28
cdr3_aa: CASTPGGRTEAFF

d_call: NA
j_call: TRBJ1-1
clone_size: NA
v_call: TRBV27
cdr3_aa: CASSLIGRVNTEAFF

d_call: NA
j_call: TRBJ1-6
clone_size: NA
v_call: TRBV6-5
cdr3_aa: CASSYGAGSTLHF

d_call: TRBD1
j_call: TRBJ1-1
clone_size: once
v_call: TRBV4-1
cdr3_aa: CASSQVADRGQVGTEAFF

d_call: TRBD2
j_call: TRBJ2-2
clone_size: NA
v_call: TRBV11-3
cdr3_aa: CASSLYGRGVPGELFF

d_call: TRBD2
j_call: TRBJ2-7
clone_size: NA
v_call: TRBV2
cdr3_aa: CASSRLAESSYEQYF

d_call: TRBD2
j_call: TRBJ2-1
clone_size: NA
v_call: TRBV6-1
cdr3_aa: CASSATRLAGGPSYNEQFF

d_call: TRBD2
j_call: TRBJ2-2
clone_size: NA
v_call: TRBV6-1
cdr3_aa: CASSRLAGYAGELFF

d_call: NA
j_call: TRBJ2-7
clone_size: once
v_call: TRBV28
cdr3_aa: CASSLISSGRGGDIYEQYF

d_call: TRBD1
j_call: TRBJ1-2
clone_size: NA
v_call: TRBV28
cdr3_aa: CASRGTGSIHGYTF

d_call: TRBD1
j_call: TRBJ2-7
clone_size: NA
v_call: TRBV7-9
cdr3_aa: CASSSTGTGYEQYF

d_call: NA
j_call: TRBJ2-4
clone_size: NA
v_call: TRBV2
cdr3_aa: CASSLRVTGARPDF

d_call: TRBD2
j_call: TRBJ2-2
clone_size: NA
v_call: TRBV18
cdr3_aa: CASSPIPGGTGELFF

d_call: NA
j_call: TRBJ2-2
clone_size: NA
v_call: TRBV4-1
cdr3_aa: CASSQEWTANTGELFF

d_call: NA
j_call: TRBJ2-6
clone_size: NA
v_call: TRBV5-6
cdr3_aa: CASSLGGGGANVLTF

d_call: NA
j_call: TRBJ1-2
clone_size: NA
v_call: TRBV6-5
cdr3_aa: CASSYSAYYGYTF

d_call: TRBD1
j_call: TRBJ2-6
clone_size: NA
v_call: TRBV18
cdr3_aa: CASSPNRGGANVLTF

d_call: TRBD1
j_call: TRBJ1-5
clone_size: NA
v_call: TRBV5-8
cdr3_aa: CASSPGQHSNQPQHF

d_call: NA
j_call: TRBJ1-1
clone_size: NA
v_call: TRBV4-1
cdr3_aa: CASSQEGQGLKTEAFF

d_call: TRBD1
j_call: TRBJ2-7
clone_size: NA
v_call: TRBV10-1
cdr3_aa: CASSPRTGVTYEQYF

d_call: TRBD1
j_call: TRBJ1-2
clone_size: NA
v_call: TRBV29-1
cdr3_aa: CSVEGQGFGGYTF

d_call: NA
j_call: TRBJ1-1
clone_size: once
v_call: TRBV27
cdr3_aa: CASSLYTGAEAFF

d_call: TRBD2
j_call: TRBJ2-3
clone_size: NA
v_call: TRBV11-3
cdr3_aa: CASSLGTSGLTDTQYF

d_call: NA
j_call: TRBJ1-5
clone_size: NA
v_call: TRBV30
cdr3_aa: CAWTGDGFSQPQHF

d_call: TRBD1
j_call: TRBJ1-2
clone_size: NA
v_call: TRBV5-1
cdr3_aa: CASSLLTGEMNGYTF

d_call: TRBD2
j_call: TRBJ2-7
clone_size: NA
v_call: TRBV7-9
cdr3_aa: CASSSGGLAGTYEQYF